A selection of T cell receptor beta chains follows, all from one sample in a study of T cells in Graves' hyperthyroidism and ophthalmopathy. TCRdb itself ran the multiplex PCR reads through MiXCR, one entry per CDR3 protein. The repertoire includes almost 600,000 distinct CDR3 sequences, about 15% of them detected once, and roughly 5.5% sits in the top ten. The specimen sequenced was blood. These receptors all come from a woman aged 25 to 39 with Graves' hyperthyroidism that later progressed to Graves' ophthalmopathy. CDR3s include the opening cysteine and the closing phenylalanine or tryptophan. A D gene is named only where the DNA matches it firmly. Where a row states a size, it is once, few, many or the class of an expanded clone; other rows omit it.

j_call cdr3_length v_call d_call clone_size cdr3_nt cdr3_aa
TRBJ2-1 16 TRBV5-1 TRBD2 many TGCGCCAGCAGCTTGGAGCGTCTAGCGGGAGTTAATGAGCAGTTCTTC CASSLERLAGVNEQFF
TRBJ1-3 15 TRBV20-1 TRBD1 . TGCAGTGCTAGGGATGAGGACAGGGCCGGAAACACCATATATTTT CSARDEDRAGNTIYF
TRBJ2-7 14 TRBV7-6 TRBD1 . TGTGCCAGCAGCATAAGGACAGGGGTGGACGAGCAGTACTTC CASSIRTGVDEQYF
TRBJ2-3 15 TRBV6-2/TRBV6-3 TRBD1 few TGTGCCAGCAGCCCGAGGACAGGGGGCTTAGATACGCAGTATTTT CASSPRTGGLDTQYF
TRBJ2-1 14 TRBV2 . many TGTGCCAGCAGCAAACTGCGCTCCTACAATGAGCAGTTCTTC CASSKLRSYNEQFF
TRBJ1-1 15 TRBV6-2/TRBV6-3 TRBD1 many TGTGCCAGCAGTTCCTCCGGGACAGGGCACACTGAAGCTTTCTTT CASSSSGTGHTEAFF
TRBJ2-7 13 TRBV7-2 . few TGTGCCAGCAGCTTAGACAGGTGGTACGAGCAGTACTTC CASSLDRWYEQYF
TRBJ2-7 13 TRBV19 . . TGTGCCAGTACTACCGGACAGTCCGGGGAGCAGTACTTC CASTTGQSGEQYF
TRBJ2-7 15 TRBV5-1 TRBD1 many TGCGCCAGCAGCAGGACCGGGACAGTAACCTACGAGCAGTACTTC CASSRTGTVTYEQYF
TRBJ2-1 14 TRBV10-2 . . TGCGCCAGCTCCCGGGCGCAGCTGTACAATGAGCAGTTCTTC CASSRAQLYNEQFF
TRBJ1-2 14 TRBV2 . many TGTGCCAGCAGTGAAGGCAGGGGCCGTTATGGCTACACCTTC CASSEGRGRYGYTF
TRBJ1-2 15 TRBV5-1 . many TGCGCCAGCAGCTTAACAGGTCGATCTAACTATGGCTACACCTTC CASSLTGRSNYGYTF
TRBJ2-5 15 TRBV3-1 . many TGTGCCAGCAGCCAAGAACCAGGACCGGGAGAGACCCAGTACTTC CASSQEPGPGETQYF
TRBJ2-1 15 TRBV4-3 . . TGCGCCAGCAGCCAAGACCGCGACAGCTACAATGAGCAGTTCTTC CASSQDRDSYNEQFF
TRBJ1-5 16 TRBV12-3/TRBV12-4 TRBD1 . TGTGCCAGCACCGGGGAGGTACAGGGGGTCGATCAGCCCCAGCATTTT CASTGEVQGVDQPQHF
TRBJ1-2 17 TRBV29-1 . . TGCAGCGTGCCCCCTAACGGGGCGCCGAACGGTGTTTATGGCTACACCTTC CSVPPNGAPNGVYGYTF
TRBJ1-2 14 TRBV10-3 TRBD1 many TGTGCCATGGGCCGGGACAGGGGGACCTATGGCTACACCTTC CAMGRDRGTYGYTF
TRBJ1-5 15 TRBV2 . many TGTGCCAGCAGTGAAAGAAGCCTTAGCAATCAGCCCCAGCATTTT CASSERSLSNQPQHF
TRBJ1-4 14 TRBV7-9 . . TGTGCCACCAGAAGCCCCGCCACTAATGAAAAACTGTTTTTT CATRSPATNEKLFF
TRBJ2-5 13 TRBV6-1 . many TGTGCCAGCATGGCCTGGCAGGAAGAGACCCAGTACTTC CASMAWQEETQYF
TRBJ2-3 17 TRBV10-3 TRBD2 few TGTGCCATCAGTCAAAAAGCTAGCGGGGGAACCGGGGATACGCAGTATTTT CAISQKASGGTGDTQYF
TRBJ1-1 12 TRBV20-1 TRBD1 many TGCAGTGCGTCACAGGGGCCCACTGAAGCTTTCTTT CSASQGPTEAFF
TRBJ2-7 14 TRBV7-2 TRBD2 few TGTGCCAGCAGCTTGGCTAGCGGGGCCTACGAGCAGTACTTC CASSLASGAYEQYF
TRBJ1-5 15 TRBV2 TRBD1 many TGTGCCAGCAGTGAAGCGGGACAGGGGAATCAGCCCCAGCATTTT CASSEAGQGNQPQHF
TRBJ2-7 18 TRBV2 TRBD2 . TGTGCCAGCAGTGAAGGGACTAGCGGGACAGGGAGCTCCTACGAGCAGTACTTC CASSEGTSGTGSSYEQYF
TRBJ2-7 13 TRBV7-9 . . TGTGCCAGCAGCTTACAGGGAAAATCCGAGCAGTACTTC CASSLQGKSEQYF
TRBJ2-1 16 TRBV5-1 TRBD2 few TGCGCCAGCAGCTCTTCCGGGACTAGCGTATACAATGAGCAGTTCTTC CASSSSGTSVYNEQFF
TRBJ1-3 14 TRBV7-9 . few TGTGCCAGCAGCATCGGGACGTCTGGAAACACCATATATTTT CASSIGTSGNTIYF
TRBJ2-5 14 TRBV29-1 . many TGCAGCGTCGACCGCGAAGGGAGTGGGGAGACCCAGTACTTC CSVDREGSGETQYF
TRBJ1-2 15 TRBV27 TRBD1 many TGTGCCAGCAGTCTCTCTACCAGGGGGGACTATGGCTACACCTTC CASSLSTRGDYGYTF
TRBJ1-3 15 TRBV2 . many TGTGCCAGCAGTAAAAGTCAGGGAACGGGAAACACCATATATTTT CASSKSQGTGNTIYF
TRBJ2-3 15 TRBV20-1 TRBD1 . TGCAGTGCAACGACCCGGGACAGCCTCACAGATACGCAGTATTTT CSATTRDSLTDTQYF
TRBJ2-2 13 TRBV29-1 TRBD2 few TGCAGCGTTGGCGGGAGGTTATCCGGGGAGCTGTTTTTT CSVGGRLSGELFF
TRBJ2-5 16 TRBV28 . . TGTGCCAGCAGTCCTATCGGAGGGGGGACCCAAGAGACCCAGTACTTC CASSPIGGGTQETQYF
TRBJ2-3 16 TRBV5-4 TRBD2 . TGTGCCAGCAGCCTGAAGGGACTAGCGCGAGCAGATACGCAGTATTTT CASSLKGLARADTQYF
TRBJ2-3 15 TRBV6-1 . few TGTGCCAGCAGTTACAGCAGCTTTCAAACAGATACGCAGTATTTT CASSYSSFQTDTQYF
TRBJ1-2 14 TRBV2 . many TGTGCCAGCACGCGGGACACTTCTAACTATGGCTACACCTTC CASTRDTSNYGYTF
TRBJ1-1 17 TRBV6-5 . many TGTGCCAGCAGTTACGGTTCGGGACGGGCCCTCCCTCCTGAAGCTTTCTTT CASSYGSGRALPPEAFF
TRBJ1-2 15 TRBV12-5 TRBD1 . TGTGCTAGTGGTTTGGTATCGACAGGGGGTGGAGGCTACACCTTC CASGLVSTGGGGYTF
TRBJ2-3 14 TRBV12-3/TRBV12-4 . many TGTGCCAGCAGTTTACGCAGGGCCAGAGATACGCAGTATTTT CASSLRRARDTQYF
TRBJ1-5 13 TRBV6-1 . few TGTGCCAGCCGGGTAGACTGGAATCAGCCCCAGCATTTT CASRVDWNQPQHF
TRBJ2-3 14 TRBV6-5 . many TGTGCCAGCAGTTACTCGAACTGGAGAGATACGCAGTATTTT CASSYSNWRDTQYF
TRBJ1-1 14 TRBV11-3 TRBD1 many TGTGCCAGCAGCCGGGACAGGGGGAACACTGAAGCTTTCTTT CASSRDRGNTEAFF
TRBJ2-7 13 TRBV30 . . TGTGCCTGGACCCAGGCAGGACCTAGGGAGCAGTACTTC CAWTQAGPREQYF
TRBJ1-1 11 TRBV6-1 . few TGTGCCAGCAGTTCGAGCGGTGAAGCTTTCTTT CASSSSGEAFF
TRBJ1-4 14 TRBV20-1 . many TGCAGTGCTAGTAGTACGACGAATGATGAAAAACTGTTTTTT CSASSTTNDEKLFF
TRBJ1-4 17 TRBV12-3/TRBV12-4 TRBD1 many TGTGCCAGCAGTTTCGGTGAACAGGGGCTTTCTAATGAAAAACTGTTTTTT CASSFGEQGLSNEKLFF
TRBJ1-3 15 TRBV2 . many TGTGCCAGCATTTGGACGGCCTCCTCTGGAAACACCATATATTTT CASIWTASSGNTIYF
TRBJ1-6 15 TRBV5-6 . few TGTGCCAGCAGCTGGGGCGGGGGTACAAATTCACCCCTCCACTTT CASSWGGGTNSPLHF
TRBJ1-6 17 TRBV5-5 TRBD1 . TGTGCCAGCAGCCCGGAACGACAGGGGGCATATAATTCACCCCTCCACTTT CASSPERQGAYNSPLHF
TRBJ2-1 14 TRBV6-1 . many TGTGCCAGCAGTGGTGGTTTTTCCTACAATGAGCAGTTCTTC CASSGGFSYNEQFF
TRBJ2-5 14 TRBV30 . . TGTGCCTGGAGTACAACGACAGTCCAAGAGACCCAGTACTTC CAWSTTTVQETQYF
TRBJ1-5 13 TRBV20-1 . . TGCAGTGCTATACCGGGAACCAATCAGCCCCAGCATTTT CSAIPGTNQPQHF
TRBJ1-2 15 TRBV7-9 . . TGTGCCAGCAGCTTAGCGGCAGGCTCCTACTATGGCTACACCTTC CASSLAAGSYYGYTF